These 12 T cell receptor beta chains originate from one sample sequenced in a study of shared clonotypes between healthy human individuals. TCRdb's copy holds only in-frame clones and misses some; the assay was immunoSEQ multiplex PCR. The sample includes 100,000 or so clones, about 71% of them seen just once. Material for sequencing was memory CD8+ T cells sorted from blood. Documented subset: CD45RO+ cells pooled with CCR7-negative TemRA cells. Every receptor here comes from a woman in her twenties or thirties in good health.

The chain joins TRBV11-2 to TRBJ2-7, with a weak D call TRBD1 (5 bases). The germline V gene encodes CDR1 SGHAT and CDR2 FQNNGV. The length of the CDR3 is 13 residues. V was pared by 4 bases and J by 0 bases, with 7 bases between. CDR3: CASSYDSSYEQYF. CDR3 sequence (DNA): TGTGCCAGCAGCTATGACAGCTCCTACGAGCAGTACTTC. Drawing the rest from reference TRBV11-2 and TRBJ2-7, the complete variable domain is EAGVAQSPRYKIIEKRQSVAFWCNPISGHATLYWYQQILGQGPKLLIQFQNNGVVDDSQLPKDRFSAERLKGVDSTLKIQPAKLEDSAVYLCASSYDSSYEQYFGPGTRLTVT.

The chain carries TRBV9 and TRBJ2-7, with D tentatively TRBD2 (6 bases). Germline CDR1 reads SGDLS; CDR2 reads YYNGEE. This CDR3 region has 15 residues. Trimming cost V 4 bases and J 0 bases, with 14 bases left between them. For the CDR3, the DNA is TGTGCCAGCAGCCGAGGTAGGACTAACTCCTACGAGCAGTACTTC. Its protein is CASSRGRTNSYEQYF.

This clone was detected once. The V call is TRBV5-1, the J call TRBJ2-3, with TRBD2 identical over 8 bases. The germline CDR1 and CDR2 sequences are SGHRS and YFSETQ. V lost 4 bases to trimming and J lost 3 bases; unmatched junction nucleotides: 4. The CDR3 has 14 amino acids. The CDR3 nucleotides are TGCGCCAGCAGCGTGGGCGGGAGGACAGATACGCAGTATTTT. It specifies CASSVGGRTDTQYF.

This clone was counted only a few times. The CDR3 coding sequence is TGTGCCAGCAGCTTAGGTCCAGCGGCTATCTCCTACGAGCAGTACTTC. Translating gives CASSLGPAAISYEQYF. The rearrangement links TRBV7-6 to TRBJ2-7; D is possibly TRBD2 (5 bases). The V gene's germline CDR1 is SGHVS and CDR2 FNYEAQ. CDR3 length: 16 amino acids. V lost 1 base, J lost 0 bases, and 13 bases lay in between.

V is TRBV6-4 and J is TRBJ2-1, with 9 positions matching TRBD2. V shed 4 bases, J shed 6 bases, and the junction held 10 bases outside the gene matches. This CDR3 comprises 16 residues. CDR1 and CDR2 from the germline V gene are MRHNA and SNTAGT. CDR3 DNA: TGTGCCAGCAGTGCCTCGGTGGCTAGCGGGACCAATGAGCAGTTCTTC. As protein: CASSASVASGTNEQFF.

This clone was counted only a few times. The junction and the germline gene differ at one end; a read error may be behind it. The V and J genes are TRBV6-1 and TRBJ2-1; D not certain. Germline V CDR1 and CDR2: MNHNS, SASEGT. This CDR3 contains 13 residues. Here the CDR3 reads CAISESGGYEQFF. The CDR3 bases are TGTGCCATCAGTGAGTCGGGCGGTTATGAGCAGTTCTTC.

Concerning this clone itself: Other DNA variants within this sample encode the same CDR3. The CDR3 reads CASSEGPGQETQYF. The CDR3 region has the DNA TGTGCCAGCAGTGAAGGTCCGGGACAAGAGACCCAGTACTTC. The V and J genes are TRBV6-1 and TRBJ2-5; D may be TRBD2 (5 bases). Looked up from germline, CDR1 is MNHNS and CDR2 is SASEGT. The CDR3 consists of 14 residues. With 1 base removed from V and 2 bases from J, the gap between germline ends came to 8 bases.

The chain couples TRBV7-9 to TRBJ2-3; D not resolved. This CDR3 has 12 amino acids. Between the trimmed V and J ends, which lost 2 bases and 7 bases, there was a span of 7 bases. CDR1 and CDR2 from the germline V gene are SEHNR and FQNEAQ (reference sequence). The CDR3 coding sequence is TGTGCCAGCAGCTTAAGCATAAATACGCAGTATTTT. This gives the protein CASSLSINTQYF.

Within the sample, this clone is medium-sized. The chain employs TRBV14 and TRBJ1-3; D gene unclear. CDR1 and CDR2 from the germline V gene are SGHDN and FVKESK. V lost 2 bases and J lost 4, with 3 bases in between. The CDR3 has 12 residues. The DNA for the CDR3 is TGTGCCAGCAGCCAATGGGGAAACACCATATATTTT. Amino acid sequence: CASSQWGNTIYF.

CDR3 nucleotide sequence: TGTGCCAGCAGGACGACAGGGGTTCAGCCCCAGCATTTT. As protein: CASRTTGVQPQHF. This sequence joins TRBV28 and TRBJ1-5; 8 bases agree with TRBD1. Germline V gives CDR1 MDHEN, CDR2 SYDVKM. The CDR3 spans 13 residues. The V and J ends lost 6 bases and 6 bases, in that order; junction bases with no gene match: 4.

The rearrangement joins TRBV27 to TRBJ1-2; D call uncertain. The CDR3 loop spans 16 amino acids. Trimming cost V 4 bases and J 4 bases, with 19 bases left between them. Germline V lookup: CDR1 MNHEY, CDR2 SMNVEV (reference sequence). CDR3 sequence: CASSSTPGVPSYGYTF. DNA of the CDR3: TGTGCCAGCAGTTCGACCCCTGGGGTACCCAGCTATGGCTACACCTTC.

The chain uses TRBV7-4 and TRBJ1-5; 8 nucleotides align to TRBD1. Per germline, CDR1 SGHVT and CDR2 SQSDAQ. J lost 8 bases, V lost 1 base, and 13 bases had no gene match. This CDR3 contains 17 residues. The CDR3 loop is CASSLDRTGICIEPQHF. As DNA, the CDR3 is TGTGCCAGCAGCTTAGACCGGACAGGGATTTGTATCGAGCCCCAGCATTTT.